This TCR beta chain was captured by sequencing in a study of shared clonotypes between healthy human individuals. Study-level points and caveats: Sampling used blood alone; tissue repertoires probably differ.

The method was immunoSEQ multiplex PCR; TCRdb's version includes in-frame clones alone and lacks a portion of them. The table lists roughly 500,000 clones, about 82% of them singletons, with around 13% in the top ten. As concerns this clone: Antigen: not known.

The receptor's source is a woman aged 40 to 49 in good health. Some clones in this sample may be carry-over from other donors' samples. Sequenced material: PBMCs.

The CDR3 reads CASRRGTLFGYTF. The CDR3 bases are TGTGCCAGCAGGAGGGGTACCCTTTTTGGCTACACCTTC. This sequence joins TRBV2 and TRBJ1-2, with D maybe TRBD1 (5 bases). CDR3 length equals 13 residues. V was cut by 6 bases and J by 7 bases, with 15 bases left in between. In germline, CDR1 is SNHLY, CDR2 FYNNEI.